A single sample gave rise to the 17 T cell receptor beta chains below, sequenced in a study of metastatic and nonmetastatic thyroid tumors. All patients reached thyroid surgery having received no treatment beforehand. MiXCR re-clonotyped the PCR reads for TCRdb. Altogether about 7,000 clones are present, about a sixth being singletons, with the ten largest covering 20% to 25%. The specimen was adjacent normal tissue. Source of these receptors: a male donor with papillary thyroid cancer or a benign thyroid nodule (not recorded which). Some clones in this sample may be carry-over from other donors' samples.

A few counts support this clone. Within the sample, other DNA sequences also encode this same CDR3. The V gene is TRBV6-1, the J gene TRBJ1-6, with 7 bases that match TRBD1. From germline, CDR1 is MNHNS and CDR2 SASEGT. The CDR3 has 17 amino acids. V lost 0 bases, J lost 9 bases, and 11 bases stayed unmatched. This CDR3 reads CASSEASWDSGGSPLHF. Here the CDR3 DNA reads TGTGCCAGCAGTGAAGCGAGCTGGGACAGCGGTGGTTCACCCCTCCACTTT.

This chain connects TRBV30 to TRBJ1-4; possibly TRBD1 for D (6 bases). The CDR3 totals 15 residues. The germline V gene has CDR1 GTSNPN and CDR2 SVGIG (reference sequence). Trimming left V 2 bases short and J 2 bases short, with 12 bases between. The CDR3 nucleotides are TGTGCCTGGAGTATCGCGGGGGCCACTAATGAAAAACTGTTTTTT. This sequence encodes CAWSIAGATNEKLFF.

This clone turned up a few times. The rearrangement joins TRBV12-3 or TRBV12-4 to TRBJ1-1; unclear D gene. This CDR3 is built from 10 residues. Trimming took 4 bases from V and 5 from J, leaving 2 bases between them. The CDR3 loop reads CASSYTEAFF. In DNA, the CDR3 is TGTGCCAGCAGTTATACTGAAGCTTTCTTT.

This chain connects TRBV6-1 to TRBJ1-2; D not resolved. This CDR3 is 12 amino acids long. The germline V gene has CDR1 MNHNS and CDR2 SASEGT. With 5 bases removed from V and 8 bases from J, the gap between germline ends came to 12 bases. Here the CDR3 reads CASSPGPSGYTF. The CDR3 DNA is TGTGCCAGCAGTCCAGGCCCGTCGGGCTACACCTTC.

This clone was seen many times. The CDR3 sequence: CASSPEPGLVINEQFF. CDR3 in DNA: TGTGCCAGCAGCCCCGAACCGGGACTAGTGATAAATGAGCAGTTCTTC. The chain employs TRBV4-2 and TRBJ2-1, with 8 nucleotides matching TRBD2. The CDR3 has 16 residues. Germline-derived CDR1 and CDR2 are LGHNA and YNFKEQ. After removal of 4 bases from V and 7 bases from J, the junction contained 12 bases not matched to a gene.

This clone was detected ten times or more. V usage is TRBV5-1 and J usage is TRBJ2-1; possible D gene TRBD1, 6 bases. CDR1 is SGHRS and CDR2 is YFSETQ in the germline V gene. The CDR3 has 15 amino acids. Trimming removed 0 bases from V and 9 bases from J, with 16 bases in between. The CDR3 DNA reads as TGCGCCAGCAGCTTGGGGAGACAGGCGGCTCGTGAGCAGTTCTTC. Translated, it gives CASSLGRQAAREQFF.

V is TRBV20-1 and J is TRBJ1-3; D perhaps matches TRBD1 (5 bases). The V and J ends lost 0 bases and 0 bases respectively, with 12 bases between them. The CDR3 extends over 16 amino acids. Germline CDR1 reads DFQATT; CDR2 reads SNEGSKA (reference sequence). CDR3 DNA: TGCAGTGCTAGAGATCTCAGGGTTAGCTCTGGAAACACCATATATTTT. Translation: CSARDLRVSSGNTIYF.

The genes are TRBV28 and TRBJ2-7; possible D gene TRBD2, 7 bases. CDR3 length: 16 residues. The ends were cut back, 3 bases at V and 5 bases at J, with 20 bases in the middle. The germline gives CDR1 MDHEN, CDR2 SYDVKM. The DNA of the CDR3 is TGTGCCAGCAGTTTGGGGGGGTCGACAGGTCGCCACGAGCAGTACTTC. It translates to CASSLGGSTGRHEQYF.

This clone has just a few counts. The V gene is TRBV6-1, the J gene TRBJ1-2, with 8 bases fitting TRBD1. V shed 6 bases and J 4 bases; nucleotides not matched to a gene: 10. The CDR3 totals 15 residues. Germline-derived CDR1 and CDR2 are MNHNS and SASEGT. CDR3 sequence (DNA): TGTGCCAGCAGCCTCCAAAATACAGGGGGCTATGGCTACACCTTC. It specifies CASSLQNTGGYGYTF.

This clone was detected only a few times. The J gene is TRBJ1-2, the V gene TRBV4-1; possible D gene TRBD1, 6 bases. Germline V gives CDR1 MGHRA, CDR2 YSYEKL. The CDR3 is 14 residues long. V was pared by 1 base and J by 2 bases, with 8 bases between. The CDR3 DNA sequence: TGCGCCAGCAGCCAAGGACAGGACAACTATGGCTACACCTTC. Its protein is CASSQGQDNYGYTF.

Sample share makes this clone medium-sized. CDR3 nucleotides: TGTGCCAGCAGCCACAGCGGGATCTACAATGAGCAGTTCTTC. It encodes CASSHSGIYNEQFF. The chain employs TRBV27 and TRBJ2-1, with 7 bases lining up with TRBD2. Trimming at V came to 6 bases and at J to 3 bases, leaving 5 bases not matched to a gene. The germline V gene encodes CDR1 MNHEY and CDR2 SMNVEV (reference sequence). The CDR3 runs 14 residues.

This clone occurred many times. This rearrangement joins TRBV18 to TRBJ1-1; no clear D. Germline lookup yields CDR1 KGHSH and CDR2 LQKENI. The V end lost 4 bases, the J end lost 4 bases, and 13 bases lay between the germline ends. This CDR3 is built from 14 residues. CDR3 in DNA: TGTGCCAGCTCACGAGAAAGAGAGCCCACTGAAGCTTTCTTT. Amino acids: CASSREREPTEAFF.

Turning to this clone: The DNA is omitted, as the CDR3 cannot be located on it reliably, and the CDR3 follows TCRdb's listing. This rearrangement joins TRBV5-1 to TRBJ1-3. The CDR3 has 16 residues if both end residues are counted. CDR1 SGHRS and CDR2 YFSETQ come from the germline V gene. This CDR3 reads CASSLFGQGSGNTMYF.

This sequence joins TRBV7-3 and TRBJ1-4; no definite D call. CDR1 and CDR2 from the germline V gene are SGHTA and FQGTGA. The V end lost 5 bases, the J end lost 13 bases, and 11 bases lay between the germline ends. The CDR3 totals 11 residues. CDR3 region: CASSNLGRLFF. The CDR3 DNA sequence: TGTGCCAGCAGCAACCTAGGAAGACTGTTTTTT. Filled out from reference TRBV7-3 and TRBJ1-4, the complete variable domain reads GAGVSQTPSNKVTEKGKYVELRCDPISGHTALYWYRQSLGQGPEFLIYFQGTGAADDSGLPNDRFFAVRPEGSVSTLKIQRTERGDSAVYLCASSNLGRLFFGSGTQLSVL.

This clone occurred a few times. With a much larger clone just one base away, this may be a read error. The J gene is TRBJ2-4, the V gene TRBV7-2; 10 bases line up with TRBD1. CDR1 and CDR2 from the germline V gene are SGHTA and FQGNSA. The CDR3 is 17 residues long. Trimming cost V 5 bases and J 1 base; bases outside gene matches: 8. Here the CDR3 reads CASSDWTGGLAKNIQYF. The CDR3 nucleotides read TGTGCCAGCAGCGACTGGACAGGGGGGCTGGCCAAAAACATTCAGTACTTC.

This clone was observed a few times. The rearrangement joins TRBV11-2 to TRBJ2-6; D call uncertain. Germline lookup yields CDR1 SGHAT and CDR2 FQNNGV. Trimming removed 2 bases at V and 2 bases at J, with 1 base between. The CDR3 covers 13 residues. The CDR3: CASSLPGANVLTF. In DNA, the CDR3 is TGTGCCAGCAGCTTACCTGGGGCCAACGTCCTGACTTTC.

This clone was detected a few times. The chain carries TRBV28 and TRBJ1-3; D is possibly TRBD1 (6 bases). Trimming stripped 5 bases from V and 2 bases from J, with 19 bases between. Germline V gene lookup returns CDR1 MDHEN and CDR2 SYDVKM. This CDR3 region has 17 residues. CDR3 DNA sequence: TGTGCCAGCAGTCTTTTGGGGGGGCCTTACCCTGGAAACACCATATATTTT. This codes for CASSLLGGPYPGNTIYF.